Described below is a single T cell receptor beta chain sequence and its context. Antigen specificity is unknown. It was healthy bone marrow donors who served as donors. PCR employed 60 Vbeta and 13 Jbeta primers. Some clones are missing from TCRdb's copy, which holds only in-frame ones; the method was immunoSEQ multiplex PCR. The profile shows 150,000 to 200,000 clones, roughly three quarters of them singletons. This sample was taken from a study of cytomegalovirus exposure and HLA in healthy donors. Germline CDR1 LGHNA, CDR2 YNFKEQ. The CDR3 loop spans 17 amino acids. The germline V and J ends were trimmed by 1 base and 7 bases, with 23 bases remaining between them. Study results and caveats: A missense variant in DCLRE1C was later tied to TCR beta V- and J-gene trimming.

This clonotype was obtained from a woman aged 45-60 years in good health and CMV-seronegative. This chain connects TRBV4-2 to TRBJ2-7, with D possibly matching TRBD1 (5 bases). The specimen sequenced was PBMCs. CDR3 amino acids: CASSQAAQGIPMKEQYF. The CDR3 nucleotides are TGTGCCAGCAGCCAAGCGGCTCAGGGTATTCCGATGAAGGAGCAGTACTTC.